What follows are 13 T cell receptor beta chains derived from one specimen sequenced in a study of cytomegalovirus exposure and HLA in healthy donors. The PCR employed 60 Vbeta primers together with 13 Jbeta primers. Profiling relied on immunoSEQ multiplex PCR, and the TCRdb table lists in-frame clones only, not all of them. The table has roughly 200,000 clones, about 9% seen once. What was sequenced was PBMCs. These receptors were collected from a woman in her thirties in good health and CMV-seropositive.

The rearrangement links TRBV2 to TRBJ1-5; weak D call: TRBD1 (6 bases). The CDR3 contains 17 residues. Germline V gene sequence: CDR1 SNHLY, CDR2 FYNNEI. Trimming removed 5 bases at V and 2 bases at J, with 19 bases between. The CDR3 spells CASSQTRGAGGNQPQHF. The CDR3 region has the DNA TGTGCCAGCAGTCAAACGCGGGGGGCTGGGGGCAATCAGCCCCAGCATTTT. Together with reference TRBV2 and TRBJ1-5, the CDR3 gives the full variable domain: EPEVTQTPSHQVTQMGQEVILRCVPISNHLYFYWYRQILGQKVEFLVSFYNNEISEKSEIFDDQFSVERPDGSNFTLKIRSTKLEDSAMYFCASSQTRGAGGNQPQHFGDGTRLSIL.

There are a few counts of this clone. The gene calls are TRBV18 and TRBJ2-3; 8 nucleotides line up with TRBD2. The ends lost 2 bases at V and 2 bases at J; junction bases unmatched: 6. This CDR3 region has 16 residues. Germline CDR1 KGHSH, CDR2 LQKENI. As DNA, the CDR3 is TGTGCCAGCTCACCAACGGGACTAGGAGTCACAGATACGCAGTATTTT. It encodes CASSPTGLGVTDTQYF.

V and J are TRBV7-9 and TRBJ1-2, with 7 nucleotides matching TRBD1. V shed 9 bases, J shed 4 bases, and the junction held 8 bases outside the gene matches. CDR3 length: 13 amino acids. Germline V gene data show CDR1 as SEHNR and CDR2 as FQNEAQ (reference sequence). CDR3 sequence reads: CARSRQGLYGYTF. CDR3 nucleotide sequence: TGTGCCAGAAGCCGACAGGGCCTCTATGGCTACACCTTC.

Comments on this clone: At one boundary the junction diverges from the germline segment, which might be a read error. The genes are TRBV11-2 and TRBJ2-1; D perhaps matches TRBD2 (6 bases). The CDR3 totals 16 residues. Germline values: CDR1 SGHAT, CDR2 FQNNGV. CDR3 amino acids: CASSLDLGGSYDEQFF. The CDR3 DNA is TGTGCCAGCAGCTTAGATTTGGGAGGATCCTACGATGAGCAGTTCTTC.

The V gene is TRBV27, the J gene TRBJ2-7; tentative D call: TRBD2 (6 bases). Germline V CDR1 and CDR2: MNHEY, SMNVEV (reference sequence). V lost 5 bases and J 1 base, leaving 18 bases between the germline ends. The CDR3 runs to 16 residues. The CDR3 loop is CASSPLGGTGSYEQYF. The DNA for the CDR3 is TGTGCCAGCAGTCCCTTGGGCGGGACGGGTTCCTACGAGCAGTACTTC.

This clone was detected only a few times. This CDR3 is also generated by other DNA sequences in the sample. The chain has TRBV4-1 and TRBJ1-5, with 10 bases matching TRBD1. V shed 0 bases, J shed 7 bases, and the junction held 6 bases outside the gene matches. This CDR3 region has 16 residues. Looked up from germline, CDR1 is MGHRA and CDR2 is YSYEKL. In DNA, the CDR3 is TGCGCCAGCAGCCAAGATACGGGACAGGGGAGCCAGCCCCAGCATTTT. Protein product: CASSQDTGQGSQPQHF.

CDR3 DNA sequence: TGTGCCACGAATTTTGGACAGGGCGAAGCTTTCTTT. It specifies CATNFGQGEAFF. This chain links TRBV19 with TRBJ1-1; 8 bases agree with TRBD1. Germline CDR1 and CDR2: LNHDA and SQIVND (reference sequence). V dropped 10 bases and J dropped 8; count of bases not matched to a gene: 9. This CDR3 is 12 amino acids long.

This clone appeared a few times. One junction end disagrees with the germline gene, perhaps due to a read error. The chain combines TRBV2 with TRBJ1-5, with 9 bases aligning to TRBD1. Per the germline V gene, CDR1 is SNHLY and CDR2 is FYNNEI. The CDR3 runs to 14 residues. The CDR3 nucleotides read TGTGCCAGCAGGGAAGACAGGGGGAAGCAGCCCCAGCATTTT. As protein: CASREDRGKQPQHF.

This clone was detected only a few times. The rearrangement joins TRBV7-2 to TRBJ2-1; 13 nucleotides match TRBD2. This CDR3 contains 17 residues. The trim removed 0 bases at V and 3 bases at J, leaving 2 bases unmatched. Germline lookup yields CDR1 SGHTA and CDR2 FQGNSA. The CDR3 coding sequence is TGTGCCAGCAGCTTAGCGGGACTAGCGGGATTCTACAATGAGCAGTTCTTC. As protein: CASSLAGLAGFYNEQFF.

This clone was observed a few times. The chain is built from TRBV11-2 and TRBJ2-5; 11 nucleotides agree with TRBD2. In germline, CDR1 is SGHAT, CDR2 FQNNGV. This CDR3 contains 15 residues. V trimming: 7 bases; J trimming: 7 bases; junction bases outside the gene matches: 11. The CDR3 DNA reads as TGTGCCAGCAACCCTAGCGGGAGGTCCGAAGGGACCCAGTACTTC. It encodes CASNPSGRSEGTQYF. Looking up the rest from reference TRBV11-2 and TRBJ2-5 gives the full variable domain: EAGVAQSPRYKIIEKRQSVAFWCNPISGHATLYWYQQILGQGPKLLIQFQNNGVVDDSQLPKDRFSAERLKGVDSTLKIQPAKLEDSAVYLCASNPSGRSEGTQYFGPGTRLLVL.

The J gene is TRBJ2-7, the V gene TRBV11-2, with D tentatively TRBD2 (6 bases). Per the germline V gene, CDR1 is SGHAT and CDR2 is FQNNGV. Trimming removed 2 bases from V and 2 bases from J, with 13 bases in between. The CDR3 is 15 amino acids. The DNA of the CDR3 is TGTGCCAGCAGCTTATGGGTGGGGGGACCCTACGAGCAGTACTTC. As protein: CASSLWVGGPYEQYF.

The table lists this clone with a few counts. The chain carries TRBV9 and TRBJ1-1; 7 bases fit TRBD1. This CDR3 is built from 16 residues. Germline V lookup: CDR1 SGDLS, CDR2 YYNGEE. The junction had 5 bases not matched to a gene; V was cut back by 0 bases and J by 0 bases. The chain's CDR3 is CASSVAPQGMNTEAFF. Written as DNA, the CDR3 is TGTGCCAGCAGCGTAGCCCCACAGGGGATGAACACTGAAGCTTTCTTT.

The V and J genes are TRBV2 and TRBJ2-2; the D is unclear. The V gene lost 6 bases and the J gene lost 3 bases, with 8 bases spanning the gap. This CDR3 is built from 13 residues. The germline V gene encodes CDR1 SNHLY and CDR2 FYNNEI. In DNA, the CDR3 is TGTGCCAGCAGCCGACGGGACACCGGGGAGCTGTTTTTT. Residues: CASSRRDTGELFF. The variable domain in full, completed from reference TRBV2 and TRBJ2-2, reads EPEVTQTPSHQVTQMGQEVILRCVPISNHLYFYWYRQILGQKVEFLVSFYNNEISEKSEIFDDQFSVERPDGSNFTLKIRSTKLEDSAMYFCASSRRDTGELFFGEGSRLTVL.